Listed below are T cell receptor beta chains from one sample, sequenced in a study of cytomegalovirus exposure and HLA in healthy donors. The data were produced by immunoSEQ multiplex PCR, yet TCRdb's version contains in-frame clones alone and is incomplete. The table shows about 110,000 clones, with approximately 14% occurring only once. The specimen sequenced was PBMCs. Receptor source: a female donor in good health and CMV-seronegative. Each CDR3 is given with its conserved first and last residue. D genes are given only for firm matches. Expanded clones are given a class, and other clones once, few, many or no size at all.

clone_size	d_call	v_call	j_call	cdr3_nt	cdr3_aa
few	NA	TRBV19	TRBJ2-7	TGTGCCAGTAGTATCGTACAGGACTCCTACGAGCAGTACTTC	CASSIVQDSYEQYF
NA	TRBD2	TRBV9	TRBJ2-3	TGTGCCAGCAGCGTAGCTAGCGGGGGGTCCTTTGAGTATTTT	CASSVASGGSFEYF
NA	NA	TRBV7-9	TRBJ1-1	TGTGCCAGCAGCTTATTACTCACTGAAGCTTTCTTT	CASSLLLTEAFF
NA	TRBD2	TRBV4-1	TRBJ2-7	TGCGCCAGCAGCCAAGTTAGCGGGAGGGCCAGGTACGAGCAGTACTTC	CASSQVSGRARYEQYF
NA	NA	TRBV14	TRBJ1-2	TGTGCCAGCAGCCAAGGTTTTTCTCGGGGAATCTTC	CASSQGFSRGIF
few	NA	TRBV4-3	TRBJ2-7	TGCGCCAGCAGCCAAGTTATACAGTCAGAGCAGTACTTC	CASSQVIQSEQYF
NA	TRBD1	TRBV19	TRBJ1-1	TGTGCCAGTAGTCTGGACAGGGGTATCGTCACTGAAGCTTTCTTT	CASSLDRGIVTEAFF
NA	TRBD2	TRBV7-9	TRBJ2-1	TGTGCCAGCAGCCCCCAAAGGGCGATAGCGGGGCCCCTTAATGAGCAGTTCTTC	CASSPQRAIAGPLNEQFF
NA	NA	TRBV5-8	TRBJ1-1	TGTGCCAGCAGCCCAGGACTGAGGGACACTGAAGCTTTCTTT	CASSPGLRDTEAFF
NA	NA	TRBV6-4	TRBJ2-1	TGTGCCAGCAGTGCGGCGGGACTTTACAATGAGCAGTTCTTC	CASSAAGLYNEQFF
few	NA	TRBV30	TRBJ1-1	TGTGCCTGGATTCCAGGTCTTAGGATAATGAACACTGAAGCTTTCTTT	CAWIPGLRIMNTEAFF
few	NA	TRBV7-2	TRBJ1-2	TGTGCCAGCAGCCAAAACGGCGGGGCAACTAACTATGGCTACACCTTC	CASSQNGGATNYGYTF
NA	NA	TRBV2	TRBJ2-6	TGTGCCAGCAGCCTAAAGGGACATCTCTCTGGGGCCAACGTCCTGACTTTC	CASSLKGHLSGANVLTF
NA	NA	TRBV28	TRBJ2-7	TGTGCCAGCAGTTTCGTACACGGGCAGGGGACCTACGAGCAGTACTTC	CASSFVHGQGTYEQYF
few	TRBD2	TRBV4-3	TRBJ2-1	TGCGCCAGCAGCCAAGATCGCTGGACTAGCGGGCCTCCCTCCTACAATGAGCAGTTCTTC	CASSQDRWTSGPPSYNEQFF
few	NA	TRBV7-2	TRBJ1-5	TGTGCCAGCAGCAGAGACAGGTACAATCAGCCCCAGCATTTT	CASSRDRYNQPQHF
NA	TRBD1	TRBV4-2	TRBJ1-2	TGTGCCAGCAGCCAAGATAACGGAGGGGGCAACTATGGCTACACCTTC	CASSQDNGGGNYGYTF
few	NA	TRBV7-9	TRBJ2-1	TGTGCCAGCAGCTCCGACAGGAGGTACAATGAGCAGTTCTTC	CASSSDRRYNEQFF
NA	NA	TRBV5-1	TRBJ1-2	TGCGCCAGCAGCCTTTCCTTTAGCGCCGGGCTGTACTATGGCTACACCTTC	CASSLSFSAGLYYGYTF
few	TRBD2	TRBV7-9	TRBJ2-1	TGTGCCAGCAGCCTTAGCGGGAGGTATGAGCAGTTCTTC	CASSLSGRYEQFF
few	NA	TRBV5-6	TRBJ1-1	TGTGCCAGCAGCTTCGGCGGTAGGGGGTTCACTGAAGCTTTCTTT	CASSFGGRGFTEAFF
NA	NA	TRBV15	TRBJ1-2	TGTGCCACCAGCAGAGACAGGGGCTCCTTGTATGGCTACACCTTC	CATSRDRGSLYGYTF
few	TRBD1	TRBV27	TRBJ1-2	TGTGCCAGCAGTTCGCACACGACCGGGACAGGGTCGAACTATGGCTACACCTTC	CASSSHTTGTGSNYGYTF
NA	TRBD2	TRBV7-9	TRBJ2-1	TGTGCCAGCAGCTTTGCCGGGGGGGCCGGGTCCTACAATGAGCAGTTCTTC	CASSFAGGAGSYNEQFF
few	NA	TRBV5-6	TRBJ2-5	TGTGCCAGCAGCTTGGGTTGGGGCCACGACCAAGAGACCCAGTACTTC	CASSLGWGHDQETQYF
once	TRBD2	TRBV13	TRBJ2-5	TGTGCCAGCAGCTTACCGGGAGGGCTGGAGACCCAGTACTTC	CASSLPGGLETQYF
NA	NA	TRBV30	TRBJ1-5	TGTGCCTGGAGTCCCTTCGACAGAAGGCAGCCCCAGCATTTT	CAWSPFDRRQPQHF
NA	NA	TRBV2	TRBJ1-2	TGTGCCAGCAATACCGCGAACTATGGCTACACCTTC	CASNTANYGYTF
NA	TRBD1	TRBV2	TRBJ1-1	TGTGCCAGCAGGGCCGGGACAGGGGCCACTGAAGCTTTCTTT	CASRAGTGATEAFF
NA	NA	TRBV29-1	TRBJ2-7	TGCAGCGTGGAGACGACAGAAACCTACGAGCAGTACTTC	CSVETTETYEQYF
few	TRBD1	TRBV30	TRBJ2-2	TGTGCCTGGAGTCGCCAGGGGGCAGGACACGGGGAGCTGTTTTTT	CAWSRQGAGHGELFF
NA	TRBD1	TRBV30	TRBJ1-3	TGTGCCTGGAGTAAACCCAGGGGGGCGAACTCTGGAAACACCATATATTTT	CAWSKPRGANSGNTIYF
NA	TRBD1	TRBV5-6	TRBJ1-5	TGTGCCAGCAGCTCGGGACAGTATAATCAGCCCCAGCATTTT	CASSSGQYNQPQHF
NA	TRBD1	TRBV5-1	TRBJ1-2	TGCGCCAGCAGCTTGGTGGGGACAGGCTTAGCTAACTATGGCTACACCTTC	CASSLVGTGLANYGYTF
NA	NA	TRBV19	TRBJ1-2	TGTGCCAGTAGTCCAGAACCGAGGGTATCCGGCTACACCTTC	CASSPEPRVSGYTF
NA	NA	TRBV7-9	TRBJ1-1	TGTGCCAGCGGTCTAGCAGGGGAGGGGAACACTGAAGCTTTCTTT	CASGLAGEGNTEAFF
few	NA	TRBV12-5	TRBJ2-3	TGTGCTAGTGGTTTGCGACAAGACCCCACAGATACGCAGTATTTT	CASGLRQDPTDTQYF
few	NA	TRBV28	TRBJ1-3	TGTGCCAGCAGTAGATCAGGGGCAGCTGGAAACACCATATATTTT	CASSRSGAAGNTIYF